These 9 T cell receptor beta chains were sequenced from one sample in a study of CD8 T cells in Susac syndrome. Reverse transcription of about 0.5 to 1 ug RNA was carried out with random hexamers. Each CDR3 protein is one row after TCRdb ran MiXCR on the immunoSEQ multiplex PCR reads. The sample shows a few hundred thousand distinct CDR3 sequences, around 85% of them seen only once. Sequencing used CD8+ T cells from PBMCs. The receptor set was obtained from a human donor with multiple sclerosis.

V is TRBV10-2 and J is TRBJ2-7, with D perhaps matching TRBD1 or TRBD2 (6 bases each). Germline V gene data show CDR1 as WSHSY and CDR2 as SAAADI. The V and J ends lost 0 bases and 5 bases respectively, with 17 bases between them. CDR3 length: 16 amino acids. DNA of the CDR3: TGCGCCAGCAGTGAGTCGGGGTCGGGGGCGTCCCACGAGCAGTACTTC. As protein: CASSESGSGASHEQYF.

The CDR3 is CASSRISRGPGNTIYF. The CDR3 coding sequence is TGTGCCAGCAGCCGTATCAGCAGGGGGCCCGGAAACACCATATATTTT. V and J are TRBV11-2 and TRBJ1-3, with 8 bases matching TRBD1. Germline-derived CDR1 and CDR2 are SGHAT and FQNNGV. The V segment lost 5 bases and the J segment 4 bases; nucleotides outside the gene matches: 10. The CDR3 contains 16 residues.

This clonotype was counted a single time. The rearrangement uses TRBV29-1 and TRBJ1-1, with D hard to call. CDR1 and CDR2 from the germline V gene are SQVTM and ANQGSEA. The CDR3 has 10 amino acids. Deletions cut 6 bases from V and 6 bases from J, with 8 bases between. DNA of the CDR3: TGCAGCGTAAGTGTCCCTGAAGCTTTCTTT. Protein: CSVSVPEAFF.

This clonotype was picked up one time. The V call is TRBV20-1, the J call TRBJ1-2, with TRBD1 matching 8 bases. Germline CDR1 DFQATT, CDR2 SNEGSKA (reference sequence). The CDR3 runs to 14 residues. With V trimmed by 6 bases and J by 4 bases, 10 bases remained unmatched. The CDR3 DNA follows: TGCAGTGCGGGGGCGGGACAGGACCGCTATGGCTACACCTTC. It translates to CSAGAGQDRYGYTF.

The chain is built from TRBV7-2 and TRBJ2-5, with D perhaps matching TRBD1 (5 bases). The germline V and J ends were trimmed by 1 base and 5 bases, with 14 bases remaining between them. Germline lookup yields CDR1 SGHTA and CDR2 FQGNSA. The CDR3 contains 15 residues. DNA of the CDR3: TGTGCCAGCAGCTTAGACAGGAGCCTCGGGGAGACCCAGTACTTC. Translated: CASSLDRSLGETQYF.

A single count supports this clonotype. V and J are TRBV24-1 and TRBJ2-2; no clear D. The germline gives CDR1 KGHDR, CDR2 SFDVKD. This CDR3 has 14 amino acids. Between the trimmed V and J ends, which lost 2 bases and 0 bases, there was a span of 3 bases. DNA for the CDR3: TGTGCCACCAGTGATTATTCGAACACCGGGGAGCTGTTTTTT. It codes for CATSDYSNTGELFF.

V is TRBV20-1 and J is TRBJ2-1; D is possibly TRBD2 (5 bases). The CDR3 covers 14 residues. The V and J ends lost 5 bases and 5 bases respectively, with 16 bases between them. Germline V gives CDR1 DFQATT, CDR2 SNEGSKA (reference sequence). The CDR3 sequence is CSARVARANNEQFF. The CDR3 nucleotides read TGCAGTGCTCGAGTCGCGCGGGCGAACAATGAGCAGTTCTTC.

This clonotype was recorded once. This sequence joins TRBV20-1 and TRBJ1-1; D possibly corresponds to TRBD1 (5 bases). Trimming pared 4 bases from V and 4 bases from J, leaving 10 bases between. Germline CDR1 reads DFQATT; CDR2 reads SNEGSKA (reference sequence). The CDR3 extends over 12 amino acids. CDR3 in DNA: TGCAGTGCTATACACGGGGCCACTGAAGCTTTCTTT. It translates to CSAIHGATEAFF.

The chain has TRBV4-1 and TRBJ2-1; 12 bases map to TRBD2. CDR1 and CDR2 (germline): MGHRA, YSYEKL. The CDR3 sequence is 17 residues long. V gave up 4 bases and J gave up 4 bases; unmatched junction bases: 8. The CDR3, as DNA: TGCGCCAGCAGCCTTGCACGGACTAGCGGGGCGTACAATGAGCAGTTCTTC. This translates into CASSLARTSGAYNEQFF.